This T cell receptor (beta chain) was recovered during a study of shared clonotypes between healthy human individuals. Study-level information: A donor's plate count was three for CD4 naive and three for CD4 memory; CD8 naive had two and CD8 memory one.

The CDR3 covers 15 residues. From germline, CDR1 is SGHRS and CDR2 YFSETQ. V was clipped by 2 bases and J by 10 bases; unmatched bases: 10. Clones were sequenced by immunoSEQ multiplex PCR, and TCRdb holds only the in-frame ones, with some missing. The sample consists of 550,000 to 850,000 clones, 74% of them appearing once. Details on this clone: Its antigen is as yet unknown.

Overall study findings and caveats: Memory subsets had estimated richness that was generally smaller than that of naive subsets.

CD4+ cells were split into CD45RA+ naive and CD45RA-negative memory subsets. The TCR sequence derives from a woman aged 25 to 39 in good health. Sequencing was carried out using memory CD4+ T cells sorted from blood. Specified subset: CD45RA-negative fraction. The chain employs TRBV5-1 and TRBJ2-1; 9 bases agree with TRBD2. This CDR3 reads CASSFGLAGIREQFF. CDR3 bases: TGCGCCAGCAGCTTTGGCCTAGCGGGAATTCGGGAGCAGTTCTTC.